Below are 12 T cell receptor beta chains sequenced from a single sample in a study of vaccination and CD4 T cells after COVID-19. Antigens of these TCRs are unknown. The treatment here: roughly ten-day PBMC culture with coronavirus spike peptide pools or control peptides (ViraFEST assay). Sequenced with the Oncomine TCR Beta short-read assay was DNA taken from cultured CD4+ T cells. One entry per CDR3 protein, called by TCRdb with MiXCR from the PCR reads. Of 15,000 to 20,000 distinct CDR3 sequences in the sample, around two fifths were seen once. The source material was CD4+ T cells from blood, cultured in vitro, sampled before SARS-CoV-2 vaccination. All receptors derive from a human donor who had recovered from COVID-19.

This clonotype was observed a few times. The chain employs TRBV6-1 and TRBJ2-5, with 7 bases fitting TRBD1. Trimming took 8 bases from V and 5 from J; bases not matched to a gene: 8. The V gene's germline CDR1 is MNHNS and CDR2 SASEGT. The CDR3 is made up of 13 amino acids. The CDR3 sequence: CASSDRAEETQYF. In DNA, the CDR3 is TGTGCCAGCTCAGACAGGGCGGAGGAGACCCAGTACTTC.

Written as DNA, the CDR3 is TGCGCCAGCAGCCAAGTACTAGCGGGAGGGAATGAGCAGTACTTC. As protein: CASSQVLAGGNEQYF. The chain recombines TRBV4-3 with TRBJ2-7, with 13 bases that match TRBD2. V trimming: 1 base; J trimming: 7 bases; junction bases outside the gene matches: 4. CDR1 is LGHNA, CDR2 YSLEER, per germline. This CDR3 contains 15 residues.

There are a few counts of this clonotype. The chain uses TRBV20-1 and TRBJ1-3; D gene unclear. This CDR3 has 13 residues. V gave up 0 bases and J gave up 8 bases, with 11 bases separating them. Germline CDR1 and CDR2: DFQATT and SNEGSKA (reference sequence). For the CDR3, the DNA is TGCAGTGCTAGAGATATCCGGGGAGACACCATATATTTT. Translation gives CSARDIRGDTIYF.

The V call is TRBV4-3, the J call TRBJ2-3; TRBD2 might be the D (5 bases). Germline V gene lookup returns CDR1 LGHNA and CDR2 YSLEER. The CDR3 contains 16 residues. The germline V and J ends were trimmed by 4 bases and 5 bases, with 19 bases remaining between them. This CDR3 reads CASSRYFSGAGDTQYF. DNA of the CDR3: TGCGCCAGCAGCCGGTACTTCTCCGGCGCGGGAGATACGCAGTATTTT.

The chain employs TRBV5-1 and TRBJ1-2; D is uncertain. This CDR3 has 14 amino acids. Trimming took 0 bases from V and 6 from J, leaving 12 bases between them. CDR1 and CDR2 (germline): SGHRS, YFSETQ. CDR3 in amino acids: CASSLAVGEDGYTF. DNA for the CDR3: TGCGCCAGCAGCTTGGCCGTCGGGGAGGATGGCTACACCTTC.

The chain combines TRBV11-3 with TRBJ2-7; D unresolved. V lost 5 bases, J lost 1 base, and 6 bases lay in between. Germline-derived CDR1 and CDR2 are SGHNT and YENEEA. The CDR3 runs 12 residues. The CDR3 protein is CASSQTSYEQYF. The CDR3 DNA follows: TGTGCCAGCAGCCAGACTTCCTACGAGCAGTACTTC. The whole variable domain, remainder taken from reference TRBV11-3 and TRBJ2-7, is EAGVVQSPRYKIIEKKQPVAFWCNPISGHNTLYWYLQNLGQGPELLIRYENEEAVDDSQLPKDRFSAERLKGVDSTLKIQPAELGDSAVYLCASSQTSYEQYFGPGTRLTVT.

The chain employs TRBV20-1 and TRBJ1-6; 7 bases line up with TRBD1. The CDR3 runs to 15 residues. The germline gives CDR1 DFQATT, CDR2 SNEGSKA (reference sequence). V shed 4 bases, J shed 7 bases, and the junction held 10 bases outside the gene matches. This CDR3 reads CSAKETTGKNSPLHF. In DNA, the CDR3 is TGCAGTGCTAAAGAAACGACAGGGAAAAATTCACCCCTCCACTTT.

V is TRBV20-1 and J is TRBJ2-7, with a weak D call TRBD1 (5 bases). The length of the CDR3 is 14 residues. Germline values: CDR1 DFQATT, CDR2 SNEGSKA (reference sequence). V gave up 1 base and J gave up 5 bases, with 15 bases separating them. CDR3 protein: CSARVAVQGDEQYF. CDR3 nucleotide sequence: TGCAGTGCTAGAGTGGCTGTTCAGGGCGACGAGCAGTACTTC.

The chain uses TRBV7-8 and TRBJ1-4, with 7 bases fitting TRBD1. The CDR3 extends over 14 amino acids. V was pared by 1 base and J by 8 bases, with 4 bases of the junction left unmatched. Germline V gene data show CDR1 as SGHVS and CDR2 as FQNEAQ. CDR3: CASSLEQGTEKLFF. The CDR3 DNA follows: TGTGCCAGCAGCTTAGAACAGGGGACCGAAAAACTGTTTTTT.

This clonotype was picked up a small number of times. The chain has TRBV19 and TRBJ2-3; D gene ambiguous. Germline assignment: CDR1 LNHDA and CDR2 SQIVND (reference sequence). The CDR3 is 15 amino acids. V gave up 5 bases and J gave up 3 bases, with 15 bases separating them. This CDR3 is CASSSERSVTDTQYF. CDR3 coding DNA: TGTGCCAGTAGTTCGGAGAGATCGGTTACAGATACGCAGTATTTT.

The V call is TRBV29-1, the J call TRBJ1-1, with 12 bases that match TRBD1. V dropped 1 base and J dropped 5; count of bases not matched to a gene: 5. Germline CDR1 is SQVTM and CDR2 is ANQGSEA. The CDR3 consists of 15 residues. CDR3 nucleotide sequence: TGCAGCGTTGAAGCCGGGACAGGGGGCAGGACTGAAGCTTTCTTT. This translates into CSVEAGTGGRTEAFF.

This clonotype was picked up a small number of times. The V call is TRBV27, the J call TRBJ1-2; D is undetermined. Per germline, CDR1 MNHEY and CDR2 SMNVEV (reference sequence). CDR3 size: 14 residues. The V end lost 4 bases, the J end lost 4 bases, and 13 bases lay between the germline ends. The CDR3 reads CASSSLPGSYGYTF. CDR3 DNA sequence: TGTGCCAGCAGTTCACTTCCTGGGTCCTATGGCTACACCTTC.